These 23 T cell receptor beta chains were all obtained from the same sample, sequenced in a study of OX40 agonist ivuxolimab in advanced cancers. Using immunoSEQ multiplex PCR, the repertoire was profiled, and TCRdb retains in-frame clones only, with some absent. This sample has roughly 19,000 clones, with about 86% found just once. This sample comprised CD4+ or CD8+ T cells sorted from blood, obtained in a trial of the OX40 agonist ivuxolimab. These receptors were obtained from an adult with an advanced solid tumor such as melanoma, head and neck, liver or kidney cancer.

The chain carries TRBV10-3 and TRBJ1-1; D perhaps matches TRBD1 (6 bases). Per germline, CDR1 ENHRY and CDR2 SYGVKD. V gave up 0 bases and J gave up 4 bases, with 15 bases separating them. CDR3 size: 16 residues. The CDR3 DNA is TGTGCCATCAGTGAGTCTTTTAGGGGGAAGGCCACTGAAGCTTTCTTT. Translation gives CAISESFRGKATEAFF.

This clone turned up a few times. V and J are TRBV13 and TRBJ1-5; weak D call: TRBD1 (6 bases). The CDR3 has 13 amino acids. Germline lookup yields CDR1 PRHDT and CDR2 FYEKMQ (reference sequence). With 5 bases removed from V and 3 bases from J, the gap between germline ends came to 8 bases. In DNA, the CDR3 is TGTGCCAGCAGCAGGACAGTCAATCAGCCCCAGCATTTT. As protein: CASSRTVNQPQHF.

The rearrangement joins TRBV5-6 to TRBJ2-2; tentative D call: TRBD2 (6 bases). Looked up from germline, CDR1 is SGHDT and CDR2 is YYEEEE. The V gene lost 0 bases and the J gene lost 4 bases, with 10 bases spanning the gap. The CDR3 totals 15 residues. CDR3 DNA: TGTGCCAGCAGCTTGGACGGGAGAGGCACCGGGGAGCTGTTTTTT. Translating it yields CASSLDGRGTGELFF.

This clone was counted between two and nine times. V and J are TRBV7-7 and TRBJ1-2, with D possibly TRBD1 on 5 matching bases. The CDR3 covers 13 residues. Trimming cost V 1 base and J 3 bases, with 6 bases left between them. Germline V gene data show CDR1 as SSHAT and CDR2 as FNYEAQ (reference sequence). This CDR3 reads CASSLGGDYGYTF. Here the CDR3 DNA reads TGTGCCAGCAGCTTAGGGGGGGACTATGGCTACACCTTC.

This clone was detected only a few times. The V and J genes are TRBV19 and TRBJ1-2; the D is unclear. Germline loops: CDR1 LNHDA, CDR2 SQIVND (reference sequence). V dropped 7 bases and J dropped 7 bases, with 13 bases sitting between them. The length of the CDR3 is 12 residues. CDR3 nucleotide sequence: TGTGCCAGTACCTGGTCGGGAAGTGGCTACACCTTC. Translation gives CASTWSGSGYTF. The whole variable domain, filled in from reference TRBV19 and TRBJ1-2, reads DGGITQSPKYLFRKEGQNVTLSCEQNLNHDAMYWYRQDPGQGLRLIYYSQIVNDFQKGDIAEGYSVSREKKESFPLTVTSAQKNPTAFYLCASTWSGSGYTFGSGTRLTVV.

The chain recombines TRBV28 with TRBJ1-5, with 10 positions matching TRBD1. J lost 0 bases, V lost 10 bases, and 6 bases had no gene match. The CDR3 totals 15 residues. Germline V CDR1 and CDR2: MDHEN, SYDVKM. CDR3 in amino acids: CAIGTGVNSNQPQHF. Written as DNA, the CDR3 is TGTGCCATTGGGACAGGGGTAAATAGCAATCAGCCCCAGCATTTT.

The chain combines TRBV7-2 with TRBJ1-2; D remains unclear. CDR3 length: 13 amino acids. V was clipped by 1 base and J by 5 bases, with 8 bases between them. Germline CDR1 is SGHTA and CDR2 is FQGNSA. This CDR3 is CASSLEGGYGYTF. CDR3 sequence (DNA): TGTGCCAGCAGCTTAGAGGGCGGATATGGCTACACCTTC.

This chain joins TRBV7-8 and TRBJ2-5, with 12 bases matching TRBD2. V shed 6 bases and J 9 bases; nucleotides not matched to a gene: 8. CDR3 length: 14 amino acids. Germline V gene sequence: CDR1 SGHVS, CDR2 FQNEAQ. The CDR3 DNA is TGTGCCAGCAGGCTAGCGGGGGGGGATGGGGCCCAGTACTTC. It specifies CASRLAGGDGAQYF.

The chain carries TRBV28 and TRBJ2-7; D gene unclear. The germline V gene has CDR1 MDHEN and CDR2 SYDVKM. This CDR3 spans 15 amino acids. V was cut by 4 bases and J by 3 bases, with 16 bases left in between. The CDR3 here is CASSSHLPTSYEQYF. DNA of the CDR3: TGTGCCAGCAGTTCCCATCTACCGACCAGCTACGAGCAGTACTTC.

The rearrangement uses TRBV19 and TRBJ2-3; D call uncertain. This CDR3 spans 15 amino acids. Germline loops: CDR1 LNHDA, CDR2 SQIVND (reference sequence). Trimming cost V 5 bases and J 1 base, with 13 bases left between them. Written as DNA, the CDR3 is TGTGCCAGTAGTCTCTCTTCTCTCGGCACAGATACGCAGTATTTT. Translated: CASSLSSLGTDTQYF.

The J gene is TRBJ2-7, the V gene TRBV27; possible D gene TRBD1, 6 bases. V was pared by 2 bases and J by 1 base, with 12 bases between. CDR1 and CDR2 from the germline V gene are MNHEY and SMNVEV (reference sequence). This CDR3 region has 15 residues. CDR3 sequence reads: CASSLKGTGSYEQYF. The CDR3 DNA sequence: TGTGCCAGCAGTTTAAAGGGTACAGGGTCCTACGAGCAGTACTTC.

This clone was recorded only once. The rearrangement uses TRBV30 and TRBJ2-3; 9 bases line up with TRBD1. This CDR3 has 14 residues. With V trimmed by 5 bases and J by 5 bases, 8 bases remained unmatched. Germline V gene sequence: CDR1 GTSNPN, CDR2 SVGIG (reference sequence). CDR3: CAWGTGLGGDTQYF. CDR3 sequence (DNA): TGTGCCTGGGGGACAGGGCTAGGGGGAGATACGCAGTATTTT.

This chain uses TRBV9 with TRBJ2-5, with D hard to call. This CDR3 region has 15 residues. V shed 0 bases and J shed 2 bases, with 11 bases lying between them. Germline V lookup: CDR1 SGDLS, CDR2 YYNGEE. The CDR3 loop reads CASSVEGRTQETQYF. CDR3 nucleotides: TGTGCCAGCAGCGTAGAGGGCAGAACACAAGAGACCCAGTACTTC.

This sequence joins TRBV5-4 and TRBJ1-1; D unclear. CDR3 length: 14 amino acids. CDR1 is SGHNT, CDR2 YYREEE, per germline (reference sequence). Trimming stripped 0 bases from V and 4 bases from J, with 10 bases between. The CDR3 DNA is TGTGCCAGCAGCTTGGGCGGATTAGGCACTGAAGCTTTCTTT. This codes for CASSLGGLGTEAFF.

This chain links TRBV7-8 with TRBJ1-4; 7 nucleotides agree with TRBD1. Per the germline V gene, CDR1 is SGHVS and CDR2 is FQNEAQ. Trimming at V came to 5 bases and at J to 6 bases, leaving 3 bases not matched to a gene. This CDR3 contains 13 residues. CDR3 coding DNA: TGTGCCAGCAGCCGCGGGACAGATGAAAAACTGTTTTTT. Its protein is CASSRGTDEKLFF.

The genes are TRBV11-2 and TRBJ1-6; D remains unclear. The CDR3 sequence is 12 residues long. V was clipped by 3 bases and J by 10 bases, with 7 bases between them. Germline assignment: CDR1 SGHAT and CDR2 FQNNGV. CDR3 nucleotides: TGTGCCAGCAGCTTCAGTGAATCACCCCTCCACTTT. Its protein is CASSFSESPLHF.

A word on this clone: Other DNA variants within this sample encode the same CDR3. This rearrangement joins TRBV19 to TRBJ1-2, with 8 bases fitting TRBD1. The V gene's germline CDR1 is LNHDA and CDR2 SQIVND (reference sequence). The length of the CDR3 is 15 residues. V was clipped by 2 bases and J by 8 bases; unmatched bases: 10. The CDR3 spells CASSITGTGISGYTF. CDR3 coding DNA: TGTGCCAGTAGTATAACAGGGACAGGTATTAGCGGCTACACCTTC. The variable domain in full, with the rest retrieved from reference TRBV19 and TRBJ1-2, is DGGITQSPKYLFRKEGQNVTLSCEQNLNHDAMYWYRQDPGQGLRLIYYSQIVNDFQKGDIAEGYSVSREKKESFPLTVTSAQKNPTAFYLCASSITGTGISGYTFGSGTRLTVV.

The chain joins TRBV10-2 to TRBJ1-2, with D hard to call. The CDR3 runs 11 residues. V lost 0 bases, J lost 8 bases, and 4 bases lay in between. Germline values: CDR1 WSHSY, CDR2 SAAADI. CDR3 loop: CASSESTGYTF. CDR3 nucleotides: TGCGCCAGCAGTGAGTCGACCGGCTACACCTTC.

The J gene is TRBJ2-1, the V gene TRBV7-3; 8 bases map to TRBD2. CDR1 and CDR2 from the germline V gene are SGHTA and FQGTGA. The V segment lost 7 bases and the J segment 0 bases; nucleotides outside the gene matches: 5. The CDR3 sequence is 15 residues long. Here the CDR3 reads CASMQSGGSYNEQFF. DNA of the CDR3: TGTGCCAGCATGCAAAGCGGGGGCTCCTACAATGAGCAGTTCTTC. Full variable domain (rest looked up from reference TRBV7-3 and TRBJ2-1): GAGVSQTPSNKVTEKGKYVELRCDPISGHTALYWYRQSLGQGPEFLIYFQGTGAADDSGLPNDRFFAVRPEGSVSTLKIQRTERGDSAVYLCASMQSGGSYNEQFFGPGTRLTVL.

The chain recombines TRBV16 with TRBJ2-2; D is unclear. The CDR3 is made up of 14 amino acids. V was pared by 2 bases and J by 4 bases, with 8 bases between. Germline V CDR1 and CDR2: KGHSY, FQNENV. CDR3: CASSQVRITGELFF. CDR3 DNA: TGTGCCAGCAGCCAAGTGAGGATCACCGGGGAGCTGTTTTTT.

The CDR3 protein is CASSPRSTGSGYTF. The CDR3 nucleotides are TGCGCCAGCAGCCCCCGAAGTACAGGGAGCGGCTACACCTTC. This sequence joins TRBV5-1 and TRBJ1-2; D is perhaps TRBD1 (6 bases). Germline V CDR1 and CDR2: SGHRS, YFSETQ. V was clipped by 4 bases and J by 8 bases, with 18 bases between them. The CDR3 totals 14 residues.

J is TRBJ1-4 and V is TRBV6-5; D is unresolved. Looked up from germline, CDR1 is MNHEY and CDR2 is SVGAGI. Trimming took 4 bases from V and 6 from J, leaving 9 bases between them. There are 13 residues in the CDR3. In DNA, the CDR3 is TGTGCCAGCAGTTTCTGGCGGGATGAAAAACTGTTTTTT. Translation gives CASSFWRDEKLFF.

The chain links TRBV6-6 to TRBJ2-7, with 7 positions matching TRBD2. Germline V gene sequence: CDR1 MNHNY, CDR2 SVGAGI (reference sequence). J lost 6 bases, V lost 6 bases, and 5 bases had no gene match. CDR3 length: 12 residues. CDR3 sequence (DNA): TGTGCCAGCAGGCGGGAGTCTGGCGAGCAGTACTTC. Its protein product is CASRRESGEQYF.